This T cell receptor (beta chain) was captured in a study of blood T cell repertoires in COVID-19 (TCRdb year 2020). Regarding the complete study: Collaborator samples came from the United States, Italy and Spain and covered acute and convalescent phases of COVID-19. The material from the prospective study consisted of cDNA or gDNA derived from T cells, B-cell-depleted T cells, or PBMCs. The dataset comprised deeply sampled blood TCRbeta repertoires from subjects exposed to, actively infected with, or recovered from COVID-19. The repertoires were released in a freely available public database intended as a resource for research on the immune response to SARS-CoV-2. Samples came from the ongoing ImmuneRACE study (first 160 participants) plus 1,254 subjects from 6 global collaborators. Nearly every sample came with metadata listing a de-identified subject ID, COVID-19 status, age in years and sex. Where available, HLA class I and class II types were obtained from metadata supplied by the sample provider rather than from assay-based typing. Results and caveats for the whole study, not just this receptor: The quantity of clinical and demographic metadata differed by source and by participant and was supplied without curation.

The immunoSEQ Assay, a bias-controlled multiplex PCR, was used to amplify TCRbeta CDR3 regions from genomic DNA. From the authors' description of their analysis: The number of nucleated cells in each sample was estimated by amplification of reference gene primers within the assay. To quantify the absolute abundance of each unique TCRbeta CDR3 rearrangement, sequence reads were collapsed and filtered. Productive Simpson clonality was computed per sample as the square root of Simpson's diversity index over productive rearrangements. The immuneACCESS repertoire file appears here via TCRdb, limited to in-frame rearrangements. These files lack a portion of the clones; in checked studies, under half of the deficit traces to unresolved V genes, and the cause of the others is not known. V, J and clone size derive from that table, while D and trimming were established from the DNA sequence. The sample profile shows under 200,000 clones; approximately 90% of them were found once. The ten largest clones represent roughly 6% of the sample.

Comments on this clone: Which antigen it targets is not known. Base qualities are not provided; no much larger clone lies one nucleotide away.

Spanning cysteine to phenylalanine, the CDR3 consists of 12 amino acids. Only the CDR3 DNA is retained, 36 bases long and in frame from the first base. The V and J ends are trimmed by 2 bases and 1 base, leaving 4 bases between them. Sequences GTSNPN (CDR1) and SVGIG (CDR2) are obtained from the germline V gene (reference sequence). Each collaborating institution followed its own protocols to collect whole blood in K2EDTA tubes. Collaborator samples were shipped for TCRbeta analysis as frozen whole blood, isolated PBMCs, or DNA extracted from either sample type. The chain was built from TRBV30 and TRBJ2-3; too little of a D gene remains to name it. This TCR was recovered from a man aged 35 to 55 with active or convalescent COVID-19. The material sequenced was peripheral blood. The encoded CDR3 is CAWSTGTDTQYF. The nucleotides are TGTGCCTGGAGTACTGGCACAGATACGCAGTATTTT.